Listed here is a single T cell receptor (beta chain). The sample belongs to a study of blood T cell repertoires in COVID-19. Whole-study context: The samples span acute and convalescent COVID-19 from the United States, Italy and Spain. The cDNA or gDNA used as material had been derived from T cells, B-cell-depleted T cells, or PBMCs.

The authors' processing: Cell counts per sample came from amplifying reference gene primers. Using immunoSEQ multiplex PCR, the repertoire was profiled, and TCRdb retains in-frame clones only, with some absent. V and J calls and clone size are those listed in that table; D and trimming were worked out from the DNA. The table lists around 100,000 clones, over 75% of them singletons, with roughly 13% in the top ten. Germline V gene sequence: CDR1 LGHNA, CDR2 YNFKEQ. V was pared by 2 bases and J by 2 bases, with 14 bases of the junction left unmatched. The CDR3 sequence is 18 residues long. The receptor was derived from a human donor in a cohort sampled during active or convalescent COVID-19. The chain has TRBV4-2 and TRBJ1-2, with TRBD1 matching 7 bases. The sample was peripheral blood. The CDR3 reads CASSQPDRDGGGNYGYTF. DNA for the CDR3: TGTGCCAGCAGCCAACCTGACAGGGACGGGGGGGGAAACTATGGCTACACCTTC.